This T cell receptor (beta chain) was documented in a study of cytomegalovirus exposure and HLA in healthy donors. Amplification used 60 Vbeta primers and 13 Jbeta primers. The method was immunoSEQ multiplex PCR; TCRdb's version includes in-frame clones alone and lacks a portion of them. The sample contains about 170,000 clones, roughly 70% of which appear only once. Notes on the study in general: The HLA-A and HLA-B alleles of most subjects were reportedly predicted accurately from TCR beta sequences.

Concerning this clone: Its antigen is as yet unknown.

This CDR3 is 17 amino acids long. Germline CDR1 reads SGHAT; CDR2 reads FQNNGV. The V gene end was trimmed by 1 base and the J gene end by 7 bases; junction bases not matched to a gene: 13. Material: PBMCs. The sequence came from a woman aged 50 to 60 in good health and CMV-seropositive. The V and J genes are TRBV11-2 and TRBJ2-7; 10 bases agree with TRBD2. CDR3 DNA sequence: TGTGCCAGCAGCTTAGGACTAAGCGGGGGGGCCTCGGGAGAGCAGTACTTC. Its translation: CASSLGLSGGASGEQYF.